This T cell receptor beta chain came from a study of cytomegalovirus exposure and HLA in healthy donors. Study-wide points: Three CMV-associated chains were confirmed in vitro to be specific for CMV antigens. The study listed under 200 cytomegalovirus-associated TCR beta chains.

TCRdb's table, derived via immunoSEQ multiplex PCR, lists solely in-frame clones and lacks some. Of fewer than 150,000 clones in the sample, 85% to 90% were seen once. Of note for this clone: Antigen: not known.

Looked up from germline, CDR1 is SGHDN and CDR2 is FVKESK. The CDR3 sequence is 13 residues long. V dropped 5 bases and J dropped 4 bases, with 11 bases sitting between them. The donors were members of the validation cohort, which comprised 100 to 150 subjects and was separate from the first cohort of 600 to 850 subjects. Material: PBMCs. The V gene is TRBV14, the J gene TRBJ2-5; D remains unclear. This receptor was obtained from a man between 18 and 35 years old in good health and CMV-seropositive. The CDR3 coding sequence is TGTGCCAGCAGCGTGCACGTCGGAGAGACCCAGTACTTC. It encodes CASSVHVGETQYF.